This T cell receptor (beta chain) originates from a study of cytomegalovirus exposure and HLA in healthy donors. Study-level results: The study found most TCR sequences rare, yet found some public TCRs in many donors. A list of approximately 150 TCR beta chains associated with cytomegalovirus was given. In a later analysis, compared with equally common non-associated chains, HLA-associated beta chains were more expanded.

This clone came up once. As yet, its antigen is unknown. There are 15 residues in the CDR3. CDR1 is SEHNR, CDR2 FQNEAQ, per germline (reference sequence). V lost 5 bases and J 3 bases, leaving 13 bases between the germline ends. In the PCR, 60 Vbeta and 13 Jbeta primers were used. Source study methods: Later, an analysis found about 83 million unique TCR beta chains, and 8.5 million to 14 million of these were shared. Assay used: immunoSEQ multiplex PCR; TCRdb lists only in-frame clones, some missing. The DNA gave D and trimming, while V, J and clone size come from that table. The table has 160,000 or so clones, 79% seen once.

The chain has TRBV7-9 and TRBJ2-2; D gene uncertain. The sequence derives from a woman aged 40 to 50 in good health and CMV-seronegative. The source material was PBMCs. CDR3 bases: TGTGCCAGCAGCAAAGACCTTAGCTACACCGGGGAGCTGTTTTTT. Its protein product is CASSKDLSYTGELFF.